The 29 T cell receptor beta chains below come from one sample, sequenced in a study of OX40 agonist ivuxolimab in advanced cancers. Method: immunoSEQ multiplex PCR; TCRdb's copy keeps in-frame clones and lacks some. The repertoire consists of some 63,000 clones, with 80% to 90% occurring once and the leading ten covering 14%. Sequenced here: CD4+ or CD8+ T cells sorted from blood, sampled in a trial of the OX40 agonist ivuxolimab. The receptors were gathered from an adult with an advanced solid tumor such as melanoma, head and neck, liver or kidney cancer.

The chain has TRBV7-9 and TRBJ1-4, with 10 positions matching TRBD1. The CDR3 contains 19 residues. The V and J ends lost 6 bases and 8 bases, in that order; junction bases with no gene match: 21. Germline V gene sequence: CDR1 SEHNR, CDR2 FQNEAQ (reference sequence). The CDR3 spells CASRGLGTGVLGGEEKLFF. The CDR3, as DNA: TGTGCCAGCAGAGGCCTCGGGACAGGGGTTTTAGGTGGCGAAGAAAAACTGTTTTTT.

The V and J genes are TRBV27 and TRBJ2-7; 7 positions agree with TRBD1. The V segment lost 2 bases and the J segment 1 base; nucleotides outside the gene matches: 2. This CDR3 region has 14 residues. In germline, CDR1 is MNHEY, CDR2 SMNVEV (reference sequence). As DNA, the CDR3 is TGTGCCAGCAGTTTAGACAGGGTGTCCTACGAGCAGTACTTC. This codes for CASSLDRVSYEQYF.

CDR3: CASTIDRSYEQYF. CDR3 nucleotides: TGTGCCAGCACTATCGACAGATCCTACGAGCAGTACTTC. The chain combines TRBV6-1 with TRBJ2-7, with D possibly TRBD1 on 5 matching bases. The V gene's germline CDR1 is MNHNS and CDR2 SASEGT. V dropped 7 bases and J dropped 1 base, with 11 bases sitting between them. CDR3 size: 13 residues.

The chain has TRBV27 and TRBJ1-5; 8 bases map to TRBD1. Losses at the gene ends were 3 bases for V and 2 bases for J; bases not matched to a gene: 3. CDR1 is MNHEY, CDR2 SMNVEV, per germline (reference sequence). This CDR3 is 15 amino acids long. The CDR3 nucleotides are TGTGCCAGCAGTTTTCAGGGACAGGGCAATCAGCCCCAGCATTTT. This gives the protein CASSFQGQGNQPQHF.

The chain combines TRBV7-6 with TRBJ2-7, with TRBD2 matching over 14 bases. Germline V gene lookup returns CDR1 SGHVS and CDR2 FNYEAQ. Unmatched junction bases numbered 3, after V lost 7 bases and J lost 7 bases. The CDR3 has 13 residues. The DNA for the CDR3 is TGTGCCAGCACGGGACTAGCGGGGGTGGAGCAGTACTTC. This codes for CASTGLAGVEQYF.

In the case of this clone: The sample contains more than one DNA sequence encoding this CDR3. This sequence joins TRBV27 and TRBJ2-7; D is uncertain. The CDR3 runs to 11 residues. V lost 4 bases and J lost 3, with 4 bases in between. The germline CDR1 and CDR2 sequences are MNHEY and SMNVEV (reference sequence). In DNA form, the CDR3 reads TGTGCCAGCAGTTCGAGCTACGAGCAGTACTTC. Encoded protein: CASSSSYEQYF.

This chain connects TRBV13 to TRBJ2-4; TRBD1 or TRBD2 may be the D gene (5 bases each). CDR3 size: 16 residues. The germline gives CDR1 PRHDT, CDR2 FYEKMQ (reference sequence). V was cut by 4 bases and J by 4 bases, with 17 bases left in between. CDR3: CASSSTLGPGKNIQYF. The CDR3 bases are TGTGCCAGCAGCTCGACGTTGGGACCAGGTAAAAACATTCAGTACTTC.

J is TRBJ1-2 and V is TRBV29-1, with no clear D. Germline values: CDR1 SQVTM, CDR2 ANQGSEA. The CDR3 is 14 residues long. The V end was cut by 4 bases, the J end by 4 bases, with 16 bases between. DNA for the CDR3: TGCAGCGTTGTCGGTAAGGGAGGTATCTATGGCTACACCTTC. Its protein is CSVVGKGGIYGYTF. Looking up the rest from reference TRBV29-1 and TRBJ1-2 gives the full variable domain: SAVISQKPSRDICQRGTSLTIQCQVDSQVTMMFWYRQQPGQSLTLIATANQGSEATYESGFVIDKFPISRPNLTFSTLTVSNMSPEDSSIYLCSVVGKGGIYGYTFGSGTRLTVV.

The V call is TRBV30, the J call TRBJ2-1; D not certain. This CDR3 has 13 residues. Trimming took off 0 bases at V and 12 bases at J, with 15 bases between the two ends. Germline V CDR1 and CDR2: GTSNPN, SVGIG (reference sequence). CDR3 DNA sequence: TGTGCCTGGAGTGTACTTGTAGAAATGGTGCAGTTCTTC. Amino acid sequence: CAWSVLVEMVQFF.

The sample holds many counts of this clone. V usage is TRBV27 and J usage is TRBJ1-1; D might be TRBD1 (6 bases). Trimming took off 3 bases at V and 6 bases at J, with 11 bases between the two ends. From germline, CDR1 is MNHEY and CDR2 SMNVEV (reference sequence). The CDR3 runs 13 residues. DNA of the CDR3: TGTGCCAGCAGTTTTGGGGCAGGGGCTGAAGCTTTCTTT. Its translation is CASSFGAGAEAFF.

This chain links TRBV19 with TRBJ2-7, with 9 bases lining up with TRBD2. Trimming took 5 bases from V and 7 from J; bases not matched to a gene: 12. The CDR3 sequence is 15 residues long. The germline gives CDR1 LNHDA, CDR2 SQIVND (reference sequence). As DNA, the CDR3 is TGTGCCAGTAGTCTCAGCGGTAGCGGGGGAAGGGAGCAGTACTTC. Amino acid sequence: CASSLSGSGGREQYF. Supplemented by reference TRBV19 and TRBJ2-7, the full variable domain reads DGGITQSPKYLFRKEGQNVTLSCEQNLNHDAMYWYRQDPGQGLRLIYYSQIVNDFQKGDIAEGYSVSREKKESFPLTVTSAQKNPTAFYLCASSLSGSGGREQYFGPGTRLTVT.

The chain has TRBV2 and TRBJ1-4, with unresolved D. From germline, CDR1 is SNHLY and CDR2 FYNNEI. The CDR3 is made up of 14 amino acids. Deletions cut 5 bases from V and 5 bases from J, with 12 bases between. The CDR3 sequence is CASSPPGTNEKLFF. The CDR3 DNA reads TGTGCCAGCAGTCCACCAGGAACGAATGAAAAACTGTTTTTT.

This clone was counted only a few times. The V and J genes are TRBV7-6 and TRBJ1-2; D call uncertain. Trimming took 8 bases from V and 5 from J, leaving 12 bases between them. CDR3 size: 12 residues. The germline V gene encodes CDR1 SGHVS and CDR2 FNYEAQ. CDR3 in amino acids: CASGGSGYGYTF. CDR3 sequence (DNA): TGTGCCAGCGGTGGGAGCGGGTATGGCTACACCTTC.

The chain is built from TRBV29-1 and TRBJ1-2, with D perhaps TRBD1 (6 bases). The CDR3 runs to 13 residues. V was pared by 7 bases and J by 2 bases, with 14 bases between. CDR1 is SQVTM and CDR2 is ANQGSEA in the germline V gene. The CDR3 DNA reads as TGCAGCGGGATCGCAGGGGCGAACTATGGCTACACCTTC. It specifies CSGIAGANYGYTF.

J is TRBJ1-1 and V is TRBV11-2; D not resolved. CDR3 length: 12 amino acids. Germline V gives CDR1 SGHAT, CDR2 FQNNGV. Trimming took 4 bases from V and 8 from J, leaving 11 bases between them. Here the CDR3 reads CASSSAGVEAFF. The CDR3 bases are TGTGCCAGCAGCTCGGCCGGGGTGGAAGCTTTCTTT.

The chain has TRBV25-1 and TRBJ1-5; TRBD1 is a possible D gene (6 bases). The germline CDR1 and CDR2 sequences are MGHDK and SYGVNS. The CDR3 is 15 residues long. Trimming stripped 8 bases from V and 5 bases from J, with 19 bases between. DNA for the CDR3: TGTGCCAGCCGACACAGGGCCAGGGACGATCAGCCCCAGCATTTT. Amino acids: CASRHRARDDQPQHF.

J is TRBJ2-3 and V is TRBV5-1; D may be TRBD1 or TRBD2 (5 bases each). V lost 1 base to trimming and J lost 0 bases, with 9 bases between them. There are 15 residues in the CDR3. Per germline, CDR1 SGHRS and CDR2 YFSETQ. CDR3 in DNA: TGCGCCAGCAGCTTGTGGGGGAGTAGCACAGATACGCAGTATTTT. Amino acids: CASSLWGSSTDTQYF.

The chain recombines TRBV13 with TRBJ2-3, with TRBD1 matching over 8 bases. The CDR3 covers 14 residues. The V and J ends lost 5 bases and 4 bases, in that order; junction bases with no gene match: 5. Germline assignment: CDR1 PRHDT and CDR2 FYEKMQ (reference sequence). CDR3 DNA sequence: TGTGCCAGCAGCCCAGAGACAGGGGCAGATACGCAGTATTTT. Its translation: CASSPETGADTQYF.

The V and J genes are TRBV5-1 and TRBJ2-4; TRBD1 agrees at 9 bases. Trimming took 0 bases from V and 14 from J; bases not matched to a gene: 6. Germline values: CDR1 SGHRS, CDR2 YFSETQ. There are 13 residues in the CDR3. CDR3 residues: CASSLAGTGLEYF. CDR3 in DNA: TGCGCCAGCAGCTTGGCAGGGACAGGGTTGGAGTACTTC.

The chain uses TRBV5-1 and TRBJ2-7; 8 nucleotides match TRBD1. Per germline, CDR1 SGHRS and CDR2 YFSETQ. J lost 5 bases, V lost 3 bases, and 7 bases had no gene match. This CDR3 contains 14 residues. Written as DNA, the CDR3 is TGCGCCAGCAGCTATATCACAGGGGGAAACGAGCAGTACTTC. Translating gives CASSYITGGNEQYF.

Regarding this clone: A clone one base away is much larger, so this may be a read error. The DNA for the CDR3 is TGTGCCAGTACTAGCGGCTACGAGCAGTACTTC. Translation: CASTSGYEQYF. The chain couples TRBV27 to TRBJ2-7; 8 nucleotides agree with TRBD2. CDR3 length: 11 amino acids. Losses at the gene ends were 9 bases for V and 3 bases for J; bases not matched to a gene: 1. Germline V gives CDR1 MNHEY, CDR2 SMNVEV (reference sequence).

The chain links TRBV27 to TRBJ2-7; a possible D gene is TRBD2 (5 bases). Germline CDR1 is MNHEY and CDR2 is SMNVEV (reference sequence). CDR3 length: 14 residues. Trimming removed 4 bases at V and 3 bases at J, with 13 bases between. The CDR3 region has the DNA TGTGCCAGCAGTTCCCCCGGGGTTATCTACGAGCAGTACTTC. This gives the protein CASSSPGVIYEQYF.

This chain links TRBV5-8 with TRBJ1-5; D not resolved. CDR1 SGHTS and CDR2 YDEGEE come from the germline V gene. The CDR3 is made up of 12 amino acids. Trimming removed 0 bases at V and 6 bases at J, with 4 bases between. The DNA for the CDR3 is TGTGCCAGCAGCTTGGGTCCTCAGCCCCAGCATTTT. It encodes CASSLGPQPQHF.

Only one count was recorded for this clone. V usage is TRBV7-9 and J usage is TRBJ2-7; D is unclear. The V and J ends lost 5 bases and 0 bases respectively, with 11 bases between them. Germline V gene data show CDR1 as SEHNR and CDR2 as FQNEAQ (reference sequence). CDR3 size: 14 residues. The CDR3 loop reads CASSGDSSSYEQYF. The CDR3 DNA sequence: TGTGCCAGCAGCGGAGACTCTAGCTCCTACGAGCAGTACTTC.

Only one count was recorded for this clone. The V gene is TRBV9, the J gene TRBJ2-2; no clear D. This CDR3 has 13 residues. The V gene's germline CDR1 is SGDLS and CDR2 YYNGEE. V was trimmed by 4 bases and J by 2 bases, leaving 6 bases between them. For the CDR3, the DNA is TGTGCCAGCAGCACCGACAACACCGGGGAGCTGTTTTTT. This encodes CASSTDNTGELFF. Full variable domain (missing parts from reference TRBV9 and TRBJ2-2): DSGVTQTPKHLITATGQRVTLRCSPRSGDLSVYWYQQSLDQGLQFLIQYYNGEERAKGNILERFSAQQFPDLHSELNLSSLELGDSALYFCASSTDNTGELFFGEGSRLTVL.

This chain's CDR3 is CASSQVGRTGNTEAFF. The DNA for the CDR3 is TGCGCCAGCAGCCAAGTTGGGCGGACGGGGAACACTGAAGCTTTCTTT. The rearrangement joins TRBV4-1 to TRBJ1-1; no clear D gene. Germline V lookup: CDR1 MGHRA, CDR2 YSYEKL. There are 16 residues in the CDR3. V was clipped by 1 base and J by 1 base, with 13 bases between them.

J is TRBJ2-7 and V is TRBV11-2, with TRBD1 matching over 9 bases. The CDR3 covers 15 residues. V lost 5 bases and J lost 4; bases outside the gene matches: 9. CDR1 and CDR2 from the germline V gene are SGHAT and FQNNGV. CDR3 sequence reads: CASSDNRDRVYEQYF. In DNA, the CDR3 is TGTGCCAGCAGCGACAACCGGGACAGGGTATACGAGCAGTACTTC.

The J gene is TRBJ2-3, the V gene TRBV6-5, with TRBD2 as a possible D gene (6 bases). CDR1 is MNHEY and CDR2 is SVGAGI in the germline V gene. The CDR3 extends over 13 amino acids. Deletions cut 2 bases from V and 5 bases from J, with 8 bases between. The CDR3 reads CASSYRGKDTQYF. The CDR3 coding sequence is TGTGCCAGCAGTTACCGGGGGAAAGATACGCAGTATTTT.

The chain recombines TRBV5-1 with TRBJ2-3; TRBD2 might be the D (7 bases). The V gene lost 0 bases and the J gene lost 1 base, with 9 bases spanning the gap. CDR1 is SGHRS and CDR2 is YFSETQ in the germline V gene. This CDR3 has 15 amino acids. The chain's CDR3 is CASSLEGGGTDTQYF. Here the CDR3 DNA reads TGCGCCAGCAGCTTGGAGGGGGGGGGCACAGATACGCAGTATTTT.